The next 21 T cell receptor beta chains were all read from a single sample in a study of identical twins. MiXCR was run by TCRdb on the 5' RACE reads, yielding one entry per CDR3 protein. The sample holds about 530,000 distinct CDR3 sequences; about 16% are singletons and the top ten take roughly 0.43%. These sequences were also reported in another study, on yellow fever vaccine responses in identical twins.

Sequencing input: CD4+ T cells sorted from blood. The source of these receptors is a woman younger than 30 in good health.

This clonotype has only a few counts. The rearrangement links TRBV5-1 to TRBJ2-1, with D hard to call. Per germline, CDR1 SGHRS and CDR2 YFSETQ. Trimming cost V 4 bases and J 5 bases, with 10 bases left between them. The CDR3 extends over 13 amino acids. This chain's CDR3 is CASSPQPHNEQFF. The CDR3 nucleotides are TGCGCCAGCAGCCCTCAACCACACAATGAGCAGTTCTTC.

The chain recombines TRBV3-1 with TRBJ2-1; 9 bases map to TRBD2. The CDR3 has 16 residues. J lost 0 bases, V lost 2 bases, and 2 bases had no gene match. Germline V gene data show CDR1 as LGHDT and CDR2 as YNNKEL (reference sequence). CDR3 residues: CASSQRAGGSYNEQFF. DNA for the CDR3: TGTGCCAGCAGCCAAAGAGCGGGGGGCTCCTACAATGAGCAGTTCTTC.

V and J are TRBV10-3 and TRBJ2-1; 8 nucleotides line up with TRBD2. Germline CDR1 and CDR2: ENHRY and SYGVKD. V was clipped by 6 bases and J by 6 bases; unmatched bases: 16. The length of the CDR3 is 17 residues. Here the CDR3 reads CAISQKYSGMLSNEQFF. DNA of the CDR3: TGTGCCATCAGCCAAAAATATAGCGGGATGCTTAGCAATGAGCAGTTCTTC.

The chain links TRBV7-2 to TRBJ2-7, with a possible D match to TRBD2 (6 bases). The CDR3 covers 15 residues. Germline V gene lookup returns CDR1 SGHTA and CDR2 FQGNSA. V was cut by 1 base and J by 3 bases, with 13 bases left in between. The CDR3 DNA sequence: TGTGCCAGCAGCTTAGTAGCGGCAAACAACTACGAGCAGTACTTC. The encoded protein is CASSLVAANNYEQYF.

In its sample, this clonotype was seen a few times. This chain uses TRBV11-2 with TRBJ2-1; maybe TRBD2 (7 bases). This CDR3 comprises 15 residues. Germline V gene sequence: CDR1 SGHAT, CDR2 FQNNGV. The V end lost 6 bases, the J end lost 7 bases, and 19 bases lay between the germline ends. Here the CDR3 reads CASRGLMGGGNEQFF. The CDR3 DNA reads TGTGCCAGCAGGGGGCTGATGGGAGGGGGAAATGAGCAGTTCTTC.

In its sample, this clonotype was seen a few times. The gene calls are TRBV6-5 and TRBJ2-2; D is possibly TRBD1 (5 bases). Germline-derived CDR1 and CDR2 are MNHEY and SVGAGI. The CDR3 is 15 residues long. The ends were cut back, 2 bases at V and 2 bases at J, with 9 bases in the middle. CDR3 sequence: CASSYVGVNTGELFF. For the CDR3, the DNA is TGTGCCAGCAGTTACGTAGGGGTCAACACCGGGGAGCTGTTTTTT.

This clonotype was seen many times. The rearrangement links TRBV4-1 to TRBJ1-4; TRBD1 is a possible D gene (5 bases). Per the germline V gene, CDR1 is MGHRA and CDR2 is YSYEKL. The germline V and J ends were trimmed by 4 bases and 7 bases, with 7 bases remaining between them. There are 12 residues in the CDR3. CDR3 DNA: TGCGCCAGCAGCCTGAGGGGTGAAAAACTGTTTTTT. It codes for CASSLRGEKLFF.

This chain links TRBV5-1 with TRBJ2-7; possibly TRBD1 or TRBD2 for D (5 bases each). Per germline, CDR1 SGHRS and CDR2 YFSETQ. The CDR3 is 15 amino acids. Trimming shortened V by 4 bases and J by 3 bases, and 17 bases separated the two germline ends. CDR3 loop: CASSTDSGALYEQYF. The CDR3 nucleotides read TGCGCCAGCAGCACAGACTCCGGGGCCCTCTACGAGCAGTACTTC.

At least ten counts were recorded for this clonotype. The V gene is TRBV5-1, the J gene TRBJ2-3; 9 nucleotides line up with TRBD1. CDR1 and CDR2 (germline): SGHRS, YFSETQ. The CDR3 is 21 amino acids. With V trimmed by 3 bases and J by 2 bases, 22 bases remained unmatched. The DNA for the CDR3 is TGCGCCAGCAGCTCGACGCCCGGGACAGGGATCCGTCAATCTACCACAGATACGCAGTATTTT. It is translated as CASSSTPGTGIRQSTTDTQYF.

This clonotype showed up just a few times. This chain connects TRBV5-1 to TRBJ2-2; D unresolved. The germline V gene has CDR1 SGHRS and CDR2 YFSETQ. V lost 6 bases to trimming and J lost 1 base, with 13 bases between them. This CDR3 spans 15 amino acids. The CDR3 sequence is CASTDLIGNTGELFF. The CDR3 DNA reads TGCGCCAGCACCGACCTAATAGGGAACACCGGGGAGCTGTTTTTT.

This clonotype was found a few times. The chain employs TRBV4-1 and TRBJ2-5; possibly TRBD1 for D (6 bases). Trimming cost V 4 bases and J 3 bases, with 18 bases left between them. The CDR3 is 16 residues long. Per the germline V gene, CDR1 is MGHRA and CDR2 is YSYEKL. CDR3 loop: CASSRLTRTDEETQYF. CDR3 nucleotide sequence: TGCGCCAGCAGCCGCCTCACAAGGACAGACGAAGAGACCCAGTACTTC.

This chain joins TRBV20-1 and TRBJ2-1, with 9 bases aligning to TRBD2. Losses at the gene ends were 5 bases for V and 6 bases for J; bases not matched to a gene: 14. CDR3 size: 16 residues. CDR1 and CDR2 from the germline V gene are DFQATT and SNEGSKA (reference sequence). CDR3 bases: TGCAGTGCTTACCCCCCGGTAGCGGGAGTCACCAATGAGCAGTTCTTC. It yields the protein CSAYPPVAGVTNEQFF.

The CDR3 nucleotides are TGTGCCAGCAGCTTAGGCGGACGCGTGGGGGAGACCCAGTACTTC. Amino acid sequence: CASSLGGRVGETQYF. V gene TRBV13 combines with J gene TRBJ2-5; no clear D. Germline lookup yields CDR1 PRHDT and CDR2 FYEKMQ (reference sequence). The CDR3 has 15 amino acids. V was clipped by 0 bases and J by 5 bases, with 13 bases between them. Full variable domain (outside the CDR3, taken from reference TRBV13 and TRBJ2-5): AAGVIQSPRHLIKEKRETATLKCYPIPRHDTVYWYQQGPGQDPQFLISFYEKMQSDKGSIPDRFSAQQFSDYHSELNMSSLELGDSALYFCASSLGGRVGETQYFGPGTRLLVL.

This chain links TRBV20-1 with TRBJ2-1; D gene uncertain. The CDR3 consists of 14 residues. CDR1 is DFQATT, CDR2 SNEGSKA, per germline (reference sequence). Trimming left V 0 bases short and J 5 bases short, with 11 bases between. In DNA form, the CDR3 reads TGCAGTGCTAGAGATTTGGGCAGAAACAATGAGCAGTTCTTC. This translates into CSARDLGRNNEQFF.

The chain combines TRBV20-1 with TRBJ2-1; 14 bases align to TRBD2. Germline assignment: CDR1 DFQATT and CDR2 SNEGSKA (reference sequence). The CDR3 has 18 residues. With 1 base clipped from V and 0 bases from J, the junction kept 5 bases outside the gene matches. The DNA for the CDR3 is TGCAGTGCTAGAGGAGGACTAGCGGGAGGCCACTCCTACAATGAGCAGTTCTTC. It codes for CSARGGLAGGHSYNEQFF.

There are a few counts of this clonotype. The V gene is TRBV7-9, the J gene TRBJ2-7; D is ambiguous. CDR1 is SEHNR, CDR2 FQNEAQ, per germline (reference sequence). V lost 2 bases, J lost 2 bases, and 10 bases lay in between. This CDR3 contains 14 residues. Here the CDR3 DNA reads TGTGCCAGCAGCTTAAACGCTTGGCCCTACGAGCAGTACTTC. It codes for CASSLNAWPYEQYF. Full variable domain (remainder filled in from reference TRBV7-9 and TRBJ2-7): DTGVSQNPRHKITKRGQNVTFRCDPISEHNRLYWYRQTLGQGPEFLTYFQNEAQLEKSRLLSDRFSAERPKGSFSTLEIQRTEQGDSAMYLCASSLNAWPYEQYFGPGTRLTVT.

This clonotype was counted only a few times. The chain employs TRBV2 and TRBJ2-2; no reliable D call. Germline values: CDR1 SNHLY, CDR2 FYNNEI. CDR3 length: 14 residues. V was cut by 2 bases and J by 4 bases, with 8 bases left in between. The CDR3 spells CASSEHVGTGELFF. Written as DNA, the CDR3 is TGTGCCAGCAGTGAACACGTGGGCACCGGGGAGCTGTTTTTT.

This clonotype was seen a handful of times. J is TRBJ2-3 and V is TRBV6-2 or TRBV6-3; 13 bases align to TRBD2. The CDR3 sequence is 17 residues long. V shed 5 bases, J shed 3 bases, and the junction held 8 bases outside the gene matches. Germline lookup yields CDR1 MNHEY and CDR2 SVGEGT. The CDR3, as DNA: TGTGCCAGCAGTCGACTAGCGGGGGGCCAAGTTACAGATACGCAGTATTTT. Protein: CASSRLAGGQVTDTQYF.

The table lists this clonotype with a few counts. The rearrangement links TRBV4-2 to TRBJ1-5; D remains unclear. The CDR3 totals 16 residues. Germline lookup yields CDR1 LGHNA and CDR2 YNFKEQ. Trimming pared 0 bases from V and 1 base from J, leaving 10 bases between. CDR3 region: CASSQDVAWSNQPQHF. The CDR3 DNA reads as TGTGCCAGCAGCCAAGATGTTGCGTGGAGCAATCAGCCCCAGCATTTT.

In this sample, this clonotype turned up a few times. The rearrangement joins TRBV3-1 to TRBJ2-5; D is possibly TRBD2 (6 bases). CDR3 length: 15 residues. Germline CDR1 reads LGHDT; CDR2 reads YNNKEL (reference sequence). V dropped 6 bases and J dropped 4 bases, with 18 bases sitting between them. DNA for the CDR3: TGTGCCAGCAGTGGAGCGGAGGAGGGAGGAGAGACCCAGTACTTC. It is translated as CASSGAEEGGETQYF.

This clonotype was counted ten times or more. V and J are TRBV29-1 and TRBJ2-3; perhaps TRBD2 as D (6 bases). Germline loops: CDR1 SQVTM, CDR2 ANQGSEA. Trimming pared 7 bases from V and 3 bases from J, leaving 17 bases between. The CDR3 sequence is 14 residues long. Written as DNA, the CDR3 is TGCAGCGCTGATCCGGGAGTGGGGACAGATACGCAGTATTTT. It codes for CSADPGVGTDTQYF.